Each of the 10 T cell receptor beta chains below was sequenced from the same sample in a study of T-cell reconstitution after alpha-beta-depleted transplantation in children. Unique molecular identifiers tagged the TCRbeta library. TCRdb independently ran MiXCR on the PCR reads; one entry per CDR3 protein. The sample has about 200,000 distinct CDR3 sequences; roughly 7% are singletons. Specimen: PBMCs, collected before TCRalphabeta/CD19-depleted stem cell transplant. The receptors shown here come from a boy aged 2 to 10 with acute lymphoblastic leukemia, due to receive a stem cell transplant.

In this sample, this clonotype turned up a few times. V and J are TRBV2 and TRBJ2-3, with 8 positions matching TRBD2. V gave up 4 bases and J gave up 6 bases; unmatched junction bases: 9. CDR1 and CDR2 from the germline V gene are SNHLY and FYNNEI. This CDR3 has 15 residues. DNA for the CDR3: TGTGCCAGCAGTGCCTTTGGACTAGCAACGGATACGCAGTATTTT. Protein: CASSAFGLATDTQYF.

The chain combines TRBV27 with TRBJ1-1, with 9 bases fitting TRBD1. The length of the CDR3 is 11 residues. With 5 bases clipped from V and 8 bases from J, the junction kept 0 bases outside the gene matches. Germline V gene lookup returns CDR1 MNHEY and CDR2 SMNVEV (reference sequence). DNA for the CDR3: TGTGCCAGCAGTGGACAGGGGGAAGCTTTCTTT. It codes for CASSGQGEAFF.

This clonotype was counted at least ten times. The chain carries TRBV2 and TRBJ2-1; D unresolved. Germline V gene lookup returns CDR1 SNHLY and CDR2 FYNNEI. The CDR3 spans 9 residues. Trimming removed 4 bases at V and 15 bases at J, with 7 bases between. This CDR3 is CASSVDPFF. CDR3 coding DNA: TGTGCCAGCAGTGTAGACCCGTTCTTC. Combining the CDR3 with reference TRBV2 and TRBJ2-1 gives the whole variable domain EPEVTQTPSHQVTQMGQEVILRCVPISNHLYFYWYRQILGQKVEFLVSFYNNEISEKSEIFDDQFSVERPDGSNFTLKIRSTKLEDSAMYFCASSVDPFFGPGTRLTVL.

At least ten counts were recorded for this clonotype. The V gene is TRBV5-5, the J gene TRBJ1-1; unclear D gene. V was cut by 1 base and J by 3 bases, with 7 bases left in between. The CDR3 extends over 13 amino acids. CDR1 is SGHKS and CDR2 is YYEKEE in the germline V gene (reference sequence). This chain's CDR3 is CASSLSDDTEAFF. In DNA, the CDR3 is TGTGCCAGCAGCTTGTCGGATGACACTGAAGCTTTCTTT. The full variable domain, in which reference TRBV5-5 and TRBJ1-1 provide the parts outside the CDR3, is DAGVTQSPTHLIKTRGQQVTLRCSPISGHKSVSWYQQVLGQGPQFIFQYYEKEERGRGNFPDRFSARQFPNYSSELNVNALLLGDSALYLCASSLSDDTEAFFGQGTRLTVV.

This clonotype was observed at least ten times. V gene TRBV20-1 combines with J gene TRBJ2-3, with a possible D match to TRBD2 (5 bases). V was cut by 5 bases and J by 6 bases, with 15 bases left in between. Germline CDR1 reads DFQATT; CDR2 reads SNEGSKA (reference sequence). The CDR3 runs to 13 residues. The CDR3 nucleotides read TGCAGTGCTTCCCAACTAGAGTCGGATACGCAGTATTTT. As protein: CSASQLESDTQYF.

The table lists this clonotype with many counts. The chain recombines TRBV20-1 with TRBJ2-3; the match to TRBD2 covers 13 bases. The length of the CDR3 is 14 residues. Germline CDR1 and CDR2: DFQATT and SNEGSKA (reference sequence). V lost 6 bases to trimming and J lost 14 bases; unmatched junction nucleotides: 14. The CDR3 region is CSALLAGGPGFSYF. The CDR3 DNA reads TGCAGTGCCCTACTAGCGGGGGGGCCGGGGTTTTCGTATTTT.

This clonotype has only a few counts. The chain is built from TRBV11-1 and TRBJ2-2; tentative D call: TRBD1 (7 bases). The CDR3 extends over 18 amino acids. Trimming cost V 5 bases and J 2 bases, with 21 bases left between them. CDR1 is SGHAT, CDR2 FQDESV, per germline (reference sequence). For the CDR3, the DNA is TGTGCCAGCAGCCCAGAATTCGGGACAGCGGGCAACACCGGGGAGCTGTTTTTT. Translating it yields CASSPEFGTAGNTGELFF. The full variable domain, its missing parts supplied by reference TRBV11-1 and TRBJ2-2, is EAEVAQSPRYKITEKSQAVAFWCDPISGHATLYWYRQILGQGPELLVQFQDESVVDDSQLPKDRFSAERLKGVDSTLKIQPAELGDSAMYLCASSPEFGTAGNTGELFFGEGSRLTVL.

This clonotype was seen many times. The chain combines TRBV7-2 with TRBJ2-4; a possible D gene is TRBD1 (6 bases). V was pared by 2 bases and J by 6 bases, with 8 bases between. Germline CDR1 and CDR2: SGHTA and FQGNSA. The CDR3 extends over 13 amino acids. CDR3 sequence (DNA): TGTGCCAGCAGCTTAAGGGGGTCAAACATTCAGTACTTC. This codes for CASSLRGSNIQYF.

This clonotype was seen repeatedly, ten times or more. The chain links TRBV28 to TRBJ1-2; TRBD1 matches at 7 bases. The CDR3 spans 16 residues. The V gene's germline CDR1 is MDHEN and CDR2 SYDVKM. Trimming took 7 bases from V and 0 from J; bases not matched to a gene: 11. DNA for the CDR3: TGTGCCAGCATTAGGCCCGGGACAGAGACTAACTATGGCTACACCTTC. Encoded protein: CASIRPGTETNYGYTF.

Details on this clonotype: A read error may produce the germline difference seen at one junction end. The chain is built from TRBV3-1 and TRBJ2-4; 13 nucleotides line up with TRBD2. This CDR3 has 19 residues. CDR1 LGHDT and CDR2 YNNKEL come from the germline V gene (reference sequence). Written as DNA, the CDR3 is TGTGCCTGCAGCCAAGTGGCGTCGGGACTAGCGGGATCGGGTATCATTCATTACTTC. Protein product: CACSQVASGLAGSGIIHYF.